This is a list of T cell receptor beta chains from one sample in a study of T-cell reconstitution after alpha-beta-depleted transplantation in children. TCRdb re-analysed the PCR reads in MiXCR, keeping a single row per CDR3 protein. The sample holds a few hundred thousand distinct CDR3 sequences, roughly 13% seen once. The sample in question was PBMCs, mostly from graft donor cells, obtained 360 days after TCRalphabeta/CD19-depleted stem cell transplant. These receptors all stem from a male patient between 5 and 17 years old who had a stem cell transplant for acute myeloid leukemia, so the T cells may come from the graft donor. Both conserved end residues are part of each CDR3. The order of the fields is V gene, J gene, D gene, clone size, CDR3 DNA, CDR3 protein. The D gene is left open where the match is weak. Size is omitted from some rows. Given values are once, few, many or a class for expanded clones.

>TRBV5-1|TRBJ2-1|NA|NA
TGCGCCAGCACCTCCTATCGAGGGCCGATCAATGAGCAGTTCTTC
CASTSYRGPINEQFF
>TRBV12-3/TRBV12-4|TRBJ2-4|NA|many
TGTGCCAGCAGTTTAGCGGGAAGGGAGAACATTCAGTACTTC
CASSLAGRENIQYF
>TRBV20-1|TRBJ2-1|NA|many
TGCAGTGCCTTACGACCCCTGAGCTCCTACAATGAGCAGTTCTTC
CSALRPLSSYNEQFF
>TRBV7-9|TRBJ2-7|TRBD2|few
TGTGCCAGCAGCTCCGGACTAGCGCAGTTCTATTACGAGCAGTACTTC
CASSSGLAQFYYEQYF
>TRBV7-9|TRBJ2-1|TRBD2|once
TGTGCCAGCGACAATAGCGGGAGGGCCAATGAGCAGTTCTTC
CASDNSGRANEQFF
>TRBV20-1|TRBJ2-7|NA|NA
TGCAGTGCCTATACTAGCTACGAGCAGTACTTC
CSAYTSYEQYF
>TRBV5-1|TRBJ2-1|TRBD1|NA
TGCGCCAGCAGCTGGGGACAGGGTGGCTCCTACAATGAGCAGTTCTTC
CASSWGQGGSYNEQFF
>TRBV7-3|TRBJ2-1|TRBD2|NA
TGTGCCAGCAGCCTAGGGGACTACAGCATGGATGAGCAGTTCTTC
CASSLGDYSMDEQFF
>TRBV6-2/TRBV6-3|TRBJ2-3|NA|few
TGTGCCAGCAGTTACGGGGGGCGAGGCACAGATACGCAGTATTTT
CASSYGGRGTDTQYF
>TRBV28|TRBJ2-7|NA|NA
TGTGCCAGCAGTTTAAGCGTTCCCTACGAGCAGTACTTC
CASSLSVPYEQYF
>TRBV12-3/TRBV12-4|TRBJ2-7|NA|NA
TGTGCCAGCACTCATGAGGTAGGAGGGGGCTACGAGCAGTACTTC
CASTHEVGGGYEQYF
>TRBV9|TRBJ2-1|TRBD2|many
TGTGCCAGCAGCGTAGGGGGCGGACTAGTCGATGAGCAGTTCTTC
CASSVGGGLVDEQFF
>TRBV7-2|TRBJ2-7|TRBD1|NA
TGTGCCAGCAGCAACGGACAGGGTGTAACCTACGAGCAGTACTTC
CASSNGQGVTYEQYF
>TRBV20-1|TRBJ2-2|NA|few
TGCAGTGCTAGGCAGATGACGGGCACCGGGGAGCTGTTTTTT
CSARQMTGTGELFF
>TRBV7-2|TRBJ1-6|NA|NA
TGTGCCAGCAGCCCTATAAGACAGCCGGATGTTTCACCCCTCCACTTT
CASSPIRQPDVSPLHF
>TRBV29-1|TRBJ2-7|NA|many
TGCAGCGTTGAAGGGACACTTTACGAGCAGTACTTC
CSVEGTLYEQYF
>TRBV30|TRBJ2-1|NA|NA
TGTGCCTGGAGTGACATCATCCAGGGCGAGCAGTTCTTC
CAWSDIIQGEQFF
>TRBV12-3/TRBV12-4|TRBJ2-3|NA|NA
TGTGCCAGCAGTTTATCGGCTGGGGTAGGGGGAGATACGCAGTATTTT
CASSLSAGVGGDTQYF
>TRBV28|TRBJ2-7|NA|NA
TGTGCCAGCAGCCCAATACCGACATTCCGCGAGCAGTACTTC
CASSPIPTFREQYF
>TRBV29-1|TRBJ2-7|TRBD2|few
TGCAGCGTTGAATCCGCGGGAGTCGGGTACGAGCAGTACTTC
CSVESAGVGYEQYF
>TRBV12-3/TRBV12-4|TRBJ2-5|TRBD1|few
TGTGCCAGCAGGGGGACAGGGTATGGCAGAGAGACCCAGTACTTC
CASRGTGYGRETQYF
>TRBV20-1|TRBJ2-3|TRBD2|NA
TGCAGTGCTGATCTAGCGGGGGCTAGCACAGATACGCAGTATTTT
CSADLAGASTDTQYF
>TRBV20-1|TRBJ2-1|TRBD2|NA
TGCAGTGCTAGCCCGACTAGCTCCCCCTACAATGAGCAGTTCTTC
CSASPTSSPYNEQFF
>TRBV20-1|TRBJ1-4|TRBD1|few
TGCAGTGCTAGTGGTGGCAGGGGGGACGTTCGGAATGAAAAACTGTTTTTT
CSASGGRGDVRNEKLFF
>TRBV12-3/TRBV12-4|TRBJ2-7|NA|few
TGTGCCAGCAGTTTATTGAGGGACAACTCCTACGAGCAGTACTTC
CASSLLRDNSYEQYF
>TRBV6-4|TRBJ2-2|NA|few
TGTGCCAGCACCCCGGACTATCGAGGGACCGGGGAGCTGTTTTTT
CASTPDYRGTGELFF
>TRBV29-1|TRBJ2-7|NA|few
TGCAGCGTTTTTCTTGAGTCAAACTACGAGCAGTACTTC
CSVFLESNYEQYF